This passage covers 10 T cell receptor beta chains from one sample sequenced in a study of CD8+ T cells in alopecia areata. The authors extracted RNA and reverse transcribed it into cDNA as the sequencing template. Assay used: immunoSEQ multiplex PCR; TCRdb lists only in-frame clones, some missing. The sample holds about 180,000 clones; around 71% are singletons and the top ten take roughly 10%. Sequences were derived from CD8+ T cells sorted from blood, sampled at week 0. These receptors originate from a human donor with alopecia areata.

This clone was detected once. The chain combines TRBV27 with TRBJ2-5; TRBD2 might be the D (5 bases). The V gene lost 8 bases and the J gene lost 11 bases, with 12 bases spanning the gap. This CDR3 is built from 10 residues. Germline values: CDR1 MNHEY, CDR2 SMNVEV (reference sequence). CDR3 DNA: TGTGCCAGCGGACGCTGGGAGCAGTACTTC. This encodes CASGRWEQYF.

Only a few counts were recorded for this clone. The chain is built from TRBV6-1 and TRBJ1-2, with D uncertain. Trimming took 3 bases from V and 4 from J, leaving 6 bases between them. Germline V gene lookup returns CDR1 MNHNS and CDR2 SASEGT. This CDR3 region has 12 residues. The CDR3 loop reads CASSEPGYGYTF. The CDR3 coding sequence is TGTGCCAGCAGTGAGCCGGGCTATGGCTACACCTTC.

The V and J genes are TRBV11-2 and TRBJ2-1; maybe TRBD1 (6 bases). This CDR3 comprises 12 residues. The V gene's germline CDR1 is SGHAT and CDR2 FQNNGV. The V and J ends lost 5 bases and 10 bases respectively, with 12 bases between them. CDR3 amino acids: CASSPPRGEQFF. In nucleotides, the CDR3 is TGTGCCAGCAGCCCCCCTAGGGGGGAGCAGTTCTTC.

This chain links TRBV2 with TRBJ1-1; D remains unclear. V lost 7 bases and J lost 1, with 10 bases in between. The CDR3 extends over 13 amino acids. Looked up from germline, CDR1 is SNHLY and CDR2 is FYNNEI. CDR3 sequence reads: CASIDSPNTEAFF. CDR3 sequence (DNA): TGTGCCAGCATAGACTCGCCGAACACTGAAGCTTTCTTT.

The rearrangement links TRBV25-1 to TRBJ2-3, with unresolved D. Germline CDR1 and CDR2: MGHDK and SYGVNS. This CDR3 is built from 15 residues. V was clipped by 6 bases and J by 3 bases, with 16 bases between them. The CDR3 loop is CASSPGPLRTDTQYF. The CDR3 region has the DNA TGTGCCAGCAGCCCCGGGCCTTTGAGGACAGATACGCAGTATTTT.

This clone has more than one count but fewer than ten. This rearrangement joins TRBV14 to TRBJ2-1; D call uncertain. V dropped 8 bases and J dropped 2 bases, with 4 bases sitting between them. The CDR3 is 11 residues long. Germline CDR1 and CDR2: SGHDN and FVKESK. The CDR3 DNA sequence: TGTGCCAGCGCAGCCTACAATGAGCAGTTCTTC. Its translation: CASAAYNEQFF.

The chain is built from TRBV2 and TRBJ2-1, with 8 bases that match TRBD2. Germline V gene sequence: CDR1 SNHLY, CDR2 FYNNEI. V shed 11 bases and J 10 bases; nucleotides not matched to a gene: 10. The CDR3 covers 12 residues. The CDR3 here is CACRLVAGEQFF. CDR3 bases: TGTGCCTGCCGTCTAGTAGCGGGGGAGCAGTTCTTC.

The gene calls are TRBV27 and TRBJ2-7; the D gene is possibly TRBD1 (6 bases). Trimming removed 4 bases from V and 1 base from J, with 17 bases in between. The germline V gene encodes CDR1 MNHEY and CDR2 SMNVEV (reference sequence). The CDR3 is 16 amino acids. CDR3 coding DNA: TGTGCCAGCAGTTCCCCGAGGACAGATACTTCCTACGAGCAGTACTTC. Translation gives CASSSPRTDTSYEQYF.

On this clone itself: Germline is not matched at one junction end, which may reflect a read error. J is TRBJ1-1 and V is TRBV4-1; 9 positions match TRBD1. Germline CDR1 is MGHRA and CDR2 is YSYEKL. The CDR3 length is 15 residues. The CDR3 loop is CASSEEDRGGTEAFF. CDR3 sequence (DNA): TGCGCCAGCAGCGAAGAGGACAGGGGTGGCACTGAAGCTTTCTTT.

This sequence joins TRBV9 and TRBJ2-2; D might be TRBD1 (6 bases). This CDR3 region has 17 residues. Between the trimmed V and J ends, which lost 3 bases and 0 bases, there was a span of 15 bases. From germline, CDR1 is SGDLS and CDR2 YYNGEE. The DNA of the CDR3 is TGTGCCAGCAGCGAGCCAGGGACACAAGCGAACACCGGGGAGCTGTTTTTT. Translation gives CASSEPGTQANTGELFF.